One T cell receptor (beta chain) is described in this entry. Germline V CDR1 and CDR2: ENHRY, SYGVKD. Trimming removed 2 bases from V and 6 bases from J; junction bases left unmatched: 3. The CDR3 runs to 15 residues. Those enrolled, adults aged 18 to 89 years, came from about two dozen US areas. A COVID-19 case was met by exposed participants within 2 weeks before study entry. This sample was included in a study of blood T cell repertoires in COVID-19. Study summary: Donors in the United States, Italy and Spain gave samples during acute or convalescent COVID-19.

Profiled with immunoSEQ multiplex PCR; TCRdb holds only in-frame clones, not every one. The table lists hundreds of thousands of clones, 85% of them singletons, with about 1.9% in the top ten. The material sequenced was PBMCs or T cells enriched from blood (not recorded which). This TCR derives from a woman between 25 and 40 years old who had been exposed to COVID-19. The chain employs TRBV10-3 and TRBJ2-4, with TRBD2 matching 11 bases. In DNA form, the CDR3 reads TGTGCCATCAGTGAGGATAGCGGGAGGGGAAACATTCAGTACTTC. Translating it yields CAISEDSGRGNIQYF.